A selection of T cell receptor beta chains follows, all from one sample in a study of early T cells in non-severe SARS-CoV-2 infection. TCRdb processed the 5' RACE reads anew with MiXCR; each CDR3 protein has one entry. The repertoire holds tens of thousands of distinct CDR3 sequences, with 10% as singletons. The specimen comprised whole blood, sampled at baseline. These receptor sequences come from an adult who was a healthcare worker with PCR-confirmed SARS-CoV-2 infection or an uninfected control (not recorded which). The CDR3 runs from the conserved cysteine through the conserved F or W. D genes are given only for firm matches. Clone size is given for some rows only: seen once, a few or many times, or a class if the clone is expanded.

TRBJ1-1 | NA | many | TRBV12-3/TRBV12-4 | TGTGCCAGCAACAGGGACACTGAAGCTTTCTTT | CASNRDTEAFF
TRBJ1-1 | NA | many | TRBV30 | TGTGCCTGGGGGCGGATGAACACTGAAGCTTTCTTT | CAWGRMNTEAFF
TRBJ2-7 | NA | many | TRBV18 | TGTGCCAGCTCTCCCCTCCCTTTCGGACAGATTGGTAACGAGCAGTACTTC | CASSPLPFGQIGNEQYF
TRBJ2-1 | TRBD1 | few | TRBV7-9 | TGTGCCAGCAGCCCGGGACAGCAGAACAATGAGCAGTTCTTC | CASSPGQQNNEQFF
TRBJ1-1 | TRBD1 | NA | TRBV12-3/TRBV12-4 | TGTGCCAGCAGTTTGCGGGACAGGGGTTTGTTTGACACTGAAGCTTTCTTT | CASSLRDRGLFDTEAFF
TRBJ1-5 | NA | many | TRBV4-3 | TGCGCCAGCAGCCAAGGCTCCAATCAGCCCCAGCATTTT | CASSQGSNQPQHF
TRBJ2-2 | TRBD2 | many | TRBV4-2 | TGTGCCAGCAGCCAAGATCTAGCGGGAGCCGGGGAGCTGTTTTTT | CASSQDLAGAGELFF
TRBJ2-3 | NA | many | TRBV12-3/TRBV12-4 | TGTGCCAGCACCAAAGGCACGGATACGCAGTATTTT | CASTKGTDTQYF
TRBJ1-2 | NA | many | TRBV6-1 | TGTGCCAGCAGTGCCTCTAATGGGGACTATGGCTACACCTTC | CASSASNGDYGYTF
TRBJ1-3 | NA | many | TRBV5-6 | TGTGCCAGCAGCTTGGAAGGGCCTGCTAACACCATATATTTT | CASSLEGPANTIYF
TRBJ2-2 | TRBD1 | NA | TRBV4-2 | TGTGCCAGCAGCATACAGGGGGCGCTAACCGGGGAGCTGTTTTTT | CASSIQGALTGELFF
TRBJ2-1 | NA | many | TRBV29-1 | TGCAGCGTTGAAGGCGCGGGGTACAATGAGCAGTTCTTC | CSVEGAGYNEQFF
TRBJ1-1 | TRBD1 | few | TRBV28 | TGTGCCAGCAGTGGGACAGCCTTTAGGGAAGCTTTCTTT | CASSGTAFREAFF
TRBJ2-1 | NA | many | TRBV28 | TGTGCCAGCAGTCTCTTTGTTGGGGCAGGTGAGCAGTTCTTC | CASSLFVGAGEQFF
TRBJ1-1 | NA | many | TRBV19 | TGTGCCAGTAGTAACAGGGTAACTGAAGCTTTCTTT | CASSNRVTEAFF
TRBJ1-5 | NA | many | TRBV19 | TGTGCCTCAACCCAGGGCTCGGGCGATCAGCCCCAGCATTTT | CASTQGSGDQPQHF
TRBJ2-1 | NA | many | TRBV5-6 | TGTGCCAGCAGCTTGGTGGACAATGAGCAGTTCTTC | CASSLVDNEQFF
TRBJ2-5 | NA | NA | TRBV28 | TGTGCCAGCAGTTCTTACCAGGGATGGAAGGAGACCCAGTACTTC | CASSSYQGWKETQYF
TRBJ2-3 | NA | few | TRBV9 | TGTGCCAGCAGCTCCCACAGGGACATCCCCACAGATACGCAGTATTTT | CASSSHRDIPTDTQYF
TRBJ2-5 | NA | many | TRBV5-4 | TGTGCCAGCAGCTTATTGGGGGGCGGGGAGACCCAGTACTTC | CASSLLGGGETQYF
TRBJ2-5 | NA | few | TRBV5-5 | TGTGCCAGCAGCCCCCGGGGTGGTTGGTTTTCGACCCAAGAGACCCAGTACTTC | CASSPRGGWFSTQETQYF
TRBJ2-7 | NA | NA | TRBV28 | TGTGCCAGCAGTTCTCACAATTTTCACAAAATCTCCTTCTACGAGCAGTACTTC | CASSSHNFHKISFYEQYF
TRBJ2-3 | NA | few | TRBV5-6 | TGTGCCAGCAGCCTACAGGGAGTTTTGGTGACAGATACGCAGTATTTT | CASSLQGVLVTDTQYF
TRBJ2-4 | NA | many | TRBV3-1 | TGTGCCAGCAGCCAAGCCAGGGGTGCCCCGATTCAGTACTTC | CASSQARGAPIQYF
TRBJ1-5 | NA | NA | TRBV18 | TGTGCCAGCTCACCCCTACCTTCAGGGGTTGTCAGCAATCAGCCCCAGCATTTT | CASSPLPSGVVSNQPQHF
TRBJ1-5 | NA | few | TRBV12-3/TRBV12-4 | TGTGCCAGCAGTGGCGGGAGATTCGGCAATCAGCCCCAGCATTTT | CASSGGRFGNQPQHF
TRBJ2-1 | TRBD2 | NA | TRBV29-1 | TGCAGCGGGTGGACTAGTTTAAATGAGCAGTTCTTC | CSGWTSLNEQFF
TRBJ1-5 | NA | few | TRBV12-3/TRBV12-4 | TGTGCCAGCAGCGATGCGGGGGTCGGACAGCCCCAGCATTTT | CASSDAGVGQPQHF
TRBJ1-1 | TRBD1 | few | TRBV10-3 | TGTGCCATCAGTGAGTCAGGGACAGGGGCGCAAACTGAAGCTTTCTTT | CAISESGTGAQTEAFF
TRBJ2-3 | TRBD2 | NA | TRBV7-2 | TGTGCCAGCAGCTCTCGACTAGCAGTCAGCACAGATACGCAGTATTTT | CASSSRLAVSTDTQYF
TRBJ2-7 | TRBD1 | NA | TRBV28 | TGTGCCAGCAATCCATCAGGGGGCGGCTACGAGCAGTACTTC | CASNPSGGGYEQYF
TRBJ2-3 | TRBD2 | NA | TRBV10-3 | TGTGCCATCAGTGAGTCCGGACTAGCGGCAACTAGCACAGATACGCAGTATTTT | CAISESGLAATSTDTQYF
TRBJ2-5 | NA | few | TRBV12-3/TRBV12-4 | TGTGCCAGCAGTCCCTCGGTAACTGCGCGCGAGACCCAGTACTTC | CASSPSVTARETQYF
TRBJ2-1 | NA | many | TRBV29-1 | TGCAGCGTTGTTCTTCAGGGTAGAGCCTACAATGAGCAGTTCTTC | CSVVLQGRAYNEQFF
TRBJ2-2 | TRBD1 | NA | TRBV6-2/TRBV6-3 | TGTGCCAGCAGTCCCTGGACAGGGGGAACGGCCGGGGAGCTGTTTTTT | CASSPWTGGTAGELFF
TRBJ2-4 | NA | many | TRBV6-5 | TGTGCCAGCAGGGCTACCGGGACATGGACCAAAAACATTCAGTACTTC | CASRATGTWTKNIQYF
TRBJ1-2 | TRBD1 | NA | TRBV7-2 | TGTGCCAGCAGCGCCCGAGCCCCGGGACAGGGGACATATGGCTACACCTTC | CASSARAPGQGTYGYTF
TRBJ1-3 | NA | NA | TRBV28 | TGTGCCAGCAGTTTAAGTTCGTGGGTAGGAAACACCATATATTTT | CASSLSSWVGNTIYF
TRBJ1-2 | TRBD1 | few | TRBV2 | TGTGCCAGCAGGGCTGGGACAGGGCTTGGCTACACCTTC | CASRAGTGLGYTF
TRBJ2-3 | NA | many | TRBV6-6 | TGTGCCAGCAGTCCCCAGACGTGGGGGACGCAGTATTTT | CASSPQTWGTQYF
TRBJ1-2 | NA | many | TRBV5-6 | TGTGCCAGCAACTCCCGTCGACATATTAACTATGGCTACACCTTC | CASNSRRHINYGYTF
TRBJ2-7 | NA | many | TRBV20-1 | TGCAGTGTGCCCCCAGGACGGGACCTCAACTACGAGCAGTACTTC | CSVPPGRDLNYEQYF
TRBJ1-1 | TRBD1 | few | TRBV10-3 | TGTGCCATCGGTGAGGGGCAGGGGGGCATGAACACTGAAGCTTTCTTT | CAIGEGQGGMNTEAFF
TRBJ2-1 | TRBD2 | many | TRBV6-6 | TGTGCCAGCAGTCTACTAGCGGGAGGGGCGGGTGAGCAGTTCTTC | CASSLLAGGAGEQFF
TRBJ1-1 | TRBD1 | few | TRBV29-1 | TGCAGCTCTTCAGGGGGTCACACTGAAGCTTTCTTT | CSSSGGHTEAFF
TRBJ1-1 | TRBD1 | NA | TRBV29-1 | TGCAGCGTCTTCAGTGACAGGGGGGTTACTGAAGCTTTCTTT | CSVFSDRGVTEAFF
TRBJ1-6 | NA | few | TRBV6-2/TRBV6-3 | TGTGCCAGCACATCCGACGGGGAGACCATCTCTTCACCCCTCCACTTT | CASTSDGETISSPLHF
TRBJ2-3 | NA | many | TRBV11-3 | TGTGCCAGCAGCTTTTGGAGTGCGGATACGCAGTATTTT | CASSFWSADTQYF
TRBJ2-7 | NA | many | TRBV9 | TGTGCCAGCAGCGTAGCTGAAACCTACGAGCAGTACTTC | CASSVAETYEQYF
TRBJ1-1 | TRBD1 | NA | TRBV20-1 | TGCAGTGCTCCCCGGACAGGGAACACTGAAGCTTTCTTT | CSAPRTGNTEAFF
TRBJ1-5 | NA | many | TRBV6-2/TRBV6-3 | TGTGCCAGCAGTTACGAGTGGAATCAGCCCCAGCATTTT | CASSYEWNQPQHF